The source of this TCR beta chain is a study of T cells in Graves' hyperthyroidism and ophthalmopathy (dated 2019 in TCRdb). About the study as a whole: Peripheral blood was sampled at the time of initial diagnosis, prior to any treatment. Whether ophthalmopathy could be predicted prospectively was tested in an independent validation cohort made up of 18 to 20 hyperthyroidism patients plus 17 patients who later progressed to ophthalmopathy. In roughly six Graves' hyperthyroidism patients, the study also compared T-cell repertoires from thyroid tissue with T-cell repertoires from blood. The 100 discovery patients were divided at random into training and test sets in a 7:3 ratio. A discovery cohort of roughly 96 patients, 43 with Graves' ophthalmopathy and roughly 59 with stable Graves' hyperthyroidism, was used to find distinguishing TCR V-J signatures. After sampling, hyperthyroidism patients received methimazole starting at 30 mg daily, and ophthalmopathy patients received high-dose intravenous methylprednisolone. The paper describes TCR Vbeta CDR3 sequencing of 135 peripheral blood samples, made up of 43 ophthalmopathy patients, 70 to 75 hyperthyroidism patients and 17 progressor patients. The paper as a whole reports these results and caveats: During validation, the model predicted progression to ophthalmopathy a median of around six months ahead of onset, with almost 71% sensitivity and more than 72% specificity. No statistical method was used to set the sample size in advance, and investigators knew the group allocation. Most expanded thyroid clonotypes (frequency above 0.001) were also found in blood, which suggests that blood repertoires may mirror thyroid immune responses. Ophthalmopathy was separated from stable hyperthyroidism by a 13 V-J signature model, with just over 85% sensitivity and approximately 84% specificity obtained in cross-validation and 80%/75% obtained in testing.

As for this clonotype: The target of this receptor is not known. No base quality information exists; no much larger clone differs at one position.

Stable Graves' hyperthyroidism was defined as the absence of progression to ophthalmopathy over 18 months of follow-up. Hyperthyroidism patients were newly diagnosed, with disease duration under 2 months, and aged 18 to 65 years. The study excluded patients with uncontrolled infections, other autoimmune diseases, pregnancy or lactation. Diagnoses were based on clinical symptoms, serum thyroxine and TRAb, thyroid ultrasound and orbital computed tomography. PBMCs were isolated from 10 ml of fresh peripheral blood by Ficoll-Paque density gradient centrifugation. Total RNA was extracted with Trizol reagent, and quality was checked on an Agilent 2100 Bioanalyzer. Per the germline V gene, MNHEY is the CDR1 and SVGEGT is the CDR2. From the cysteine through the phenylalanine, the CDR3 covers 14 amino acids. Just CDR3 DNA is preserved here, 42 bases in frame from base 1. The V end loses 5 bases and the J end loses 4 bases, and a stretch of 12 bases separates them.

The TCR beta CDR3 regions were amplified from the RNA transcripts. A first-round RT-PCR of the TCR CDR3 used the HTBI primer set with the Qiagen OneStep RT-PCR kit. Libraries were constructed in a second round of multiplex PCR, after which size selection and purification were performed. Libraries were sequenced paired-end with 100 bp reads on an Illumina HiSeq2000. Per the original workflow: SOAPnuke was used to process the raw data, throwing out any read that contained adapters or uncalled bases, had a mean Phred below 15, or lacked an exact constant-primer or identifier match. COPE v1.2.5 was used to merge the high-quality paired reads, and each unique nucleotide sequence was defined as a clonotype. Clonotypes were aligned to IMGT TRBV, TRBD and TRBJ reference segments using MiTCR v1.1. Only V-J combinations with frequency above 0.0001, covering about 99% of repertoires, were analysed. A TCS score was defined as the ratio of F50 (clonal expansion) to E x V (chaos), with BLOSUM62-based TCRdist applied between CDR3 peptides within each V-J. Welch's t-statistics and random forest reduced roughly 540 V-J features to 13, which were used in a naive Bayes classifier (R e1071). Thyroid-blood repertoire similarity was quantified with the Morisita-Horn index. TCRdb trimmed the raw reads at Q25, called clones with MiXCR and kept productive beta chains. Rows with a matching CDR3 protein are joined into one entry that keeps the most common DNA and genes. TCRdb's processing, not the study's, gives the V and J calls here. Here the sample has roughly 700,000 distinct CDR3 sequences; about a third occur a single time. Around a third of the sample goes to the ten largest clones.

The clonotype comes from a woman in her 40s with Graves' hyperthyroidism. The V gene is TRBV6-2 or TRBV6-3 and the J gene is TRBJ1-5; TRBD1 is a weak D gene call, 5 bases matching. Specimen: blood. The nucleotides are TGTGCCAGCAGTGACAGAACCCCTAATCAGCCCCAGCATTTT. Translation gives CASSDRTPNQPQHF.